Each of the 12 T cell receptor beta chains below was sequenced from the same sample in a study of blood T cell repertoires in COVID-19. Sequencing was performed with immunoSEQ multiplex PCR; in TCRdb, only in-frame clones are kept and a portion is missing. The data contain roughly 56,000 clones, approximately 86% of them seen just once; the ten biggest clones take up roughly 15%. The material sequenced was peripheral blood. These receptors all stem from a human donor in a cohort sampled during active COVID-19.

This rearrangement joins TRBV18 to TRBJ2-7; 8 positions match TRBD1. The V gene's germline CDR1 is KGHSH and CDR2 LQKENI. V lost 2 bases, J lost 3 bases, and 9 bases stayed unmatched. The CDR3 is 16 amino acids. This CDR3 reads CASSPGVGTGRYEQYF. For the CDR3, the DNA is TGTGCCAGCTCACCAGGGGTTGGGACAGGCCGCTACGAGCAGTACTTC. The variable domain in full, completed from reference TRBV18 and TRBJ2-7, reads NAGVMQNPRHLVRRRGQEARLRCSPMKGHSHVYWYRQLPEEGLKFMVYLQKENIIDESGMPKERFSAEFPKEGPSILRIQQVVRGDSAAYFCASSPGVGTGRYEQYFGPGTRLTVT.

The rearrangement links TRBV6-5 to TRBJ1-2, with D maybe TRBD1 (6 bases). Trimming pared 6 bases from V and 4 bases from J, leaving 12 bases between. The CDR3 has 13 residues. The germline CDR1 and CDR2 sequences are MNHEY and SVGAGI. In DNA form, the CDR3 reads TGTGCCAGCAGCCACAGGGAAGCCTATGGCTACACCTTC. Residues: CASSHREAYGYTF.

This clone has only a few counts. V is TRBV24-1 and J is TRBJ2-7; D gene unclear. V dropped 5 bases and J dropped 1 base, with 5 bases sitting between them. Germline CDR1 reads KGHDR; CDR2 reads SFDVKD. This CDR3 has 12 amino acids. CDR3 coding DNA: TGTGCCACCAGTGCAGATTCCTACGAGCAGTACTTC. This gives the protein CATSADSYEQYF.

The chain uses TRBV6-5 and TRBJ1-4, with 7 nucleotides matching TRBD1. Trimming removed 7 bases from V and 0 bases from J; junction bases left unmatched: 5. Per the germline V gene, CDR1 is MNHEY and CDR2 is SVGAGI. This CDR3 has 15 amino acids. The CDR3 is CASKGQSSTNEKLFF. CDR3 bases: TGTGCCAGCAAGGGACAGAGCTCAACTAATGAAAAACTGTTTTTT.

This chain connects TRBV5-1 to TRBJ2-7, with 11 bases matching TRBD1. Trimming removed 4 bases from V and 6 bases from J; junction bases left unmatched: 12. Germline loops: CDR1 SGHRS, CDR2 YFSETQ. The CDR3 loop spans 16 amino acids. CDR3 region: CASSPQPGQGGGEQYF. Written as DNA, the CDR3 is TGCGCCAGCAGCCCCCAACCGGGACAGGGGGGTGGCGAGCAGTACTTC.

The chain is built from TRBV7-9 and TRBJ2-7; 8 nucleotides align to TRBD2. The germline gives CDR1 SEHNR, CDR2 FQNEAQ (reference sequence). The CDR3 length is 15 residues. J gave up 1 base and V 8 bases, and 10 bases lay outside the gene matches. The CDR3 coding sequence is TGTGCCAGCGCCGTGCGACTAGCGCAATCCTACGAGCAGTACTTC. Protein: CASAVRLAQSYEQYF. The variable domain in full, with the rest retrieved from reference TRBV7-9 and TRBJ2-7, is DTGVSQNPRHKITKRGQNVTFRCDPISEHNRLYWYRQTLGQGPEFLTYFQNEAQLEKSRLLSDRFSAERPKGSFSTLEIQRTEQGDSAMYLCASAVRLAQSYEQYFGPGTRLTVT.

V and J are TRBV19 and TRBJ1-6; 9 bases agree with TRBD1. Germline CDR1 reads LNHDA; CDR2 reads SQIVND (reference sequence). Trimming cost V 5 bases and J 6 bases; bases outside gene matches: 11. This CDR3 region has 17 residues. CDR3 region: CASSSLGQGTINSPLHF. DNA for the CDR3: TGTGCCAGTAGTTCCCTAGGACAGGGGACAATTAATTCACCCCTCCACTTT.

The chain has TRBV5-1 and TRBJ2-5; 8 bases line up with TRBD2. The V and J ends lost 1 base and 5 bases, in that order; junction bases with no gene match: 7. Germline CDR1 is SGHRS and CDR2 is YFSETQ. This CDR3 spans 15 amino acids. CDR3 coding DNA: TGCGCCAGCAGCTTGTGGGGGACTAGTTGGGAGACCCAGTACTTC. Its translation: CASSLWGTSWETQYF.

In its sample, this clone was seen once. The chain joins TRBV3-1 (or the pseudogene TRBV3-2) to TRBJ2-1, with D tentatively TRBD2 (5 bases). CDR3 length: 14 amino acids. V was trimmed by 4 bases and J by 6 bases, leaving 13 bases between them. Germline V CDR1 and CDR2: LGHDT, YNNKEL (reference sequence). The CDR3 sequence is CASSLGVSGNEQFF. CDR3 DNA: TGTGCCAGCAGCCTCGGGGTTTCTGGCAATGAGCAGTTCTTC.

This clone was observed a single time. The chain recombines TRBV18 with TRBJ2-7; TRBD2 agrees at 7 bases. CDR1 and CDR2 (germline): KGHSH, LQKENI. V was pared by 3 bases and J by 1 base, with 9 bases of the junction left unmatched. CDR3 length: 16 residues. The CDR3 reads CASSPRRGRSSYEQYF. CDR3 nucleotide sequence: TGTGCCAGCTCACCCCGTCGCGGGAGATCTTCCTACGAGCAGTACTTC. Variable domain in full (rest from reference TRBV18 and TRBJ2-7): NAGVMQNPRHLVRRRGQEARLRCSPMKGHSHVYWYRQLPEEGLKFMVYLQKENIIDESGMPKERFSAEFPKEGPSILRIQQVVRGDSAAYFCASSPRRGRSSYEQYFGPGTRLTVT.

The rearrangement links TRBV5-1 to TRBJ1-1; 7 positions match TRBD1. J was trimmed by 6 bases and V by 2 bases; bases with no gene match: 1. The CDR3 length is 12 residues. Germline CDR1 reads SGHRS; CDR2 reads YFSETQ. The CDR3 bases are TGCGCCAGCAGCTTTACAGGGGCTGAAGCTTTCTTT. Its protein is CASSFTGAEAFF.

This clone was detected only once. The CDR3, as DNA: TGTGCCATCAGTGTGTCGGAGAGCTCCTACGAGCAGTACTTC. It encodes CAISVSESSYEQYF. The V call is TRBV10-3, the J call TRBJ2-7; D remains unclear. The V end lost 4 bases, the J end lost 0 bases, and 10 bases lay between the germline ends. The V gene's germline CDR1 is ENHRY and CDR2 SYGVKD. CDR3 length: 14 amino acids.